The present entry profiles one T cell receptor beta chain with its context. Its cognate antigen is unknown. The source of the sample is a study of T-cell reconstitution after alpha-beta-depleted transplantation in children. Findings and caveats of the study: At the one-year point after transplant, T-cell counts and TCRbeta diversity were found to come mostly from T cells that had been newly produced. Reports say that about two months after transplant, the alpha-beta T cells came out of several hundred graft clones that had expanded.

Germline values: CDR1 SGDLS, CDR2 YYNGEE. V was pared by 0 bases and J by 9 bases, with 10 bases between. This CDR3 spans 13 amino acids. Library preparation (for TCRbeta) was performed with unique molecular identifiers. TCRdb fed the PCR reads into MiXCR, producing one record per CDR3 protein. The sample yields hundreds of thousands of distinct CDR3 sequences, around 12% seen once. The chain uses TRBV9 and TRBJ2-1; D is unresolved. This TCR was sampled from a girl aged 2 to 9 with congenital amegakaryocytic thrombocytopenia, due to receive a stem cell transplant. The sample in question was PBMCs, obtained before TCRalphabeta/CD19-depleted stem cell transplant. The DNA for the CDR3 is TGTGCCAGCAGCGTAGTTTCGGAAGGTGAGCAGTTCTTC. It specifies CASSVVSEGEQFF.